A single sample gave rise to the 9 T cell receptor beta chains below, sequenced in a study of molecular identifiers for immune sequencing clone quantification. TCRdb re-called the PCR reads through MiXCR, storing one row per CDR3 protein. The data show 300,000 to 400,000 distinct CDR3 sequences, roughly a quarter seen once. The material sequenced was naive CD8+ T cells from blood, with Jurkat cell RNA spiked in. Subset specified: FACS-sorted CD8+CD4-CCR7+CD45RA+ naive T cells. All receptors derive from a human donor in good health. Some libraries in this study had Jurkat cell RNA spiked in.

As for this clonotype: Given a much more abundant clone one base away, this may be a read error. The chain is built from TRBV4-3 and TRBJ2-3, with 8 positions matching TRBD2. CDR3 length: 14 residues. CDR1 LGHNA and CDR2 YSLEER come from the germline V gene. CDR3 residues: CAGSQDSRTSTQYF. The CDR3 DNA sequence: TGCGCCGGCAGCCAAGACTCCAGGACTAGCACGCAGTATTTT.

Concerning this clonotype: A read error may explain this, as a much larger clone is one base away. The genes are TRBV5-1 and TRBJ1-1, with no clear D. Germline V gene data show CDR1 as SGHRS and CDR2 as YFSETQ. The CDR3 sequence is 17 residues long. The germline V and J ends were trimmed by 0 bases and 4 bases, with 19 bases remaining between them. The CDR3 DNA is TGCGCCAGCAGCTTGGAGGACGGCTTACCCGACGCCACTGAAGCTTTCTTT. Translated: CASSLEDGLPDATEAFF.

There are many counts of this clonotype. This sequence joins TRBV4-3 and TRBJ1-1; 8 bases line up with TRBD1. The germline V gene has CDR1 LGHNA and CDR2 YSLEER. V gave up 4 bases and J gave up 5 bases; unmatched junction bases: 3. This CDR3 region has 13 residues. The CDR3 DNA follows: TGCGCCAGCAGCCCAACAGGGGGGACTGAAGCTTTCTTT. As protein: CASSPTGGTEAFF.

Turning to this clonotype: With a much larger clone just one base away, this may be a read error. The CDR3 spells CTSSPGVYTEAFF. CDR3 in DNA: TGTACCAGCAGTCCCGGAGTGTACACTGAAGCTTTCTTT. The genes are TRBV12-3 or TRBV12-4 and TRBJ1-1; D gene ambiguous. The CDR3 is 13 residues long.

Ten or more counts support this clonotype. A much larger clone differs from this one at a single base, so this may be a read error. The V gene is TRBV7-6, the J gene TRBJ1-1; unclear D gene. The CDR3 is 11 residues long. The germline V and J ends were trimmed by 2 bases and 5 bases, with 3 bases remaining between them. Germline V lookup: CDR1 SGHVS, CDR2 FNYEAQ. The CDR3 nucleotides read TGTGCCAGCAGCTTATGGACTGAAGCTTTCTTT. Amino acid sequence: CASSLWTEAFF.

The V and J genes are TRBV5-1 and TRBJ2-4; D could derive from TRBD1 or TRBD2 (5 bases each). V lost 4 bases, J lost 8 bases, and 25 bases lay in between. The CDR3 is 17 residues long. Germline assignment: CDR1 SGHRS and CDR2 YFSETQ. CDR3: CASSQGPQGVMGDIQYF. The DNA of the CDR3 is TGCGCCAGCAGCCAGGGCCCCCAGGGCGTAATGGGGGACATTCAGTACTTC.

Only a few counts were recorded for this clonotype. The chain employs TRBV14 and TRBJ2-7, with 13 bases aligning to TRBD2. This CDR3 is 14 amino acids long. The germline CDR1 and CDR2 sequences are SGHDN and FVKESK. The J segment lost 5 bases and the V segment lost 4 bases, leaving 2 bases of the junction unmatched. CDR3 amino acids: CASSRTSGSNEQYF. The CDR3 DNA reads as TGTGCCAGCAGCCGGACTAGCGGGAGCAACGAGCAGTACTTC.

This clonotype was seen at least ten times. This chain joins TRBV12-3 or TRBV12-4 and TRBJ2-5, with D possibly called TRBD1 or TRBD2 (6 bases each). The CDR3 totals 14 residues. Trimming shortened V by 1 base and J by 5 bases, and 11 bases separated the two germline ends. The CDR3 sequence: CASSLEGGPETQYF. CDR3 bases: TGTGCCAGCAGTTTAGAGGGGGGCCCCGAGACCCAGTACTTC.

The CDR3 protein is CASRTGQGACEQYF. The CDR3 coding sequence is TGTGCAAGTCGCACCGGACAGGGGGCTTGCGAGCAGTACTTC. This sequence joins TRBV12-2 and TRBJ2-7; the table's D call, TRBD1, was not checked against the DNA. TRBV12-2 is a pseudogene. This CDR3 region has 14 residues.